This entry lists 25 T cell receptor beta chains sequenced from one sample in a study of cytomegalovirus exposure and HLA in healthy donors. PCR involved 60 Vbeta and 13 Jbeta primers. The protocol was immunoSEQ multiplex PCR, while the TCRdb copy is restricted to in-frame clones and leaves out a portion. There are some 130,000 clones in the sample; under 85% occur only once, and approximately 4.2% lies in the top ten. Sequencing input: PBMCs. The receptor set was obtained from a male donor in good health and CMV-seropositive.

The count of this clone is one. The CDR3 loop is CASSPRTGENQPQHF. The DNA of the CDR3 is TGCGCCAGCAGCCCCCGGACAGGGGAGAATCAGCCCCAGCATTTT. V and J are TRBV5-1 and TRBJ1-5; 9 positions agree with TRBD1. With V trimmed by 4 bases and J by 4 bases, 6 bases remained unmatched. This CDR3 has 15 residues. The germline CDR1 and CDR2 sequences are SGHRS and YFSETQ.

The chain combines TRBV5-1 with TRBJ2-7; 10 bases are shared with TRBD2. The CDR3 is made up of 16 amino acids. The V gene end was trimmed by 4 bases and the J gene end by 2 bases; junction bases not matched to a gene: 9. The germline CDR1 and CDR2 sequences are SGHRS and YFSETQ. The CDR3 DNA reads TGCGCCAGCAGCGCAACCGGGACTAGCGCGACCTACGAGCAGTACTTC. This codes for CASSATGTSATYEQYF.

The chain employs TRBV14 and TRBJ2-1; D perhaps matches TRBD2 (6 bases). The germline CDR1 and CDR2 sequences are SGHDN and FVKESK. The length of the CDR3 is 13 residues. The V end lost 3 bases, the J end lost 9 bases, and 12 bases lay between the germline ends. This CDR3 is CASSHRLGGEQFF. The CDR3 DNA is TGTGCCAGCAGCCACCGCCTCGGGGGTGAGCAGTTCTTC. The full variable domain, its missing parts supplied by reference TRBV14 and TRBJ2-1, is EAGVTQFPSHSVIEKGQTVTLRCDPISGHDNLYWYRRVMGKEIKFLLHFVKESKQDESGMPNNRFLAERTGGTYSTLKVQPAELEDSGVYFCASSHRLGGEQFFGPGTRLTVL.

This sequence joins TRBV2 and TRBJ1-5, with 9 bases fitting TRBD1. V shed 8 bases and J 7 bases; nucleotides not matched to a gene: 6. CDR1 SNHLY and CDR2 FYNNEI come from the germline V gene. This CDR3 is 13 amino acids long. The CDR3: CASRDRGGQPQHF. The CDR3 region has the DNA TGTGCCAGCCGAGACAGGGGGGGCCAGCCCCAGCATTTT.

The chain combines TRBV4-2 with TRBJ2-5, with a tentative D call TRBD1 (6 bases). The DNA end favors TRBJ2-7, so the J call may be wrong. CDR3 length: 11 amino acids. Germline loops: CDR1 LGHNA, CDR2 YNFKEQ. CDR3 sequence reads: CASSSGDEQYF. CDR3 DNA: TGTGCCAGCAGCTCAGGGGACGAGCAGTACTTC.

The CDR3 sequence: CASRSLGGRTDTQYF. The CDR3, as DNA: TGTGCCAGCAGATCCCTGGGGGGACGCACAGATACGCAGTATTTT. The chain uses TRBV5-4 and TRBJ2-3; a possible D gene is TRBD2 (6 bases). The CDR3 loop spans 15 amino acids. V lost 5 bases and J lost 1, with 14 bases in between. Germline V gene sequence: CDR1 SGHNT, CDR2 YYREEE (reference sequence).

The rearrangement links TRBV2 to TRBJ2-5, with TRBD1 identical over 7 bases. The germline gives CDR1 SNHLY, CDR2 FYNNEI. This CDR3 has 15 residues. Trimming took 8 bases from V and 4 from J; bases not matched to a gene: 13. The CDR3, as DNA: TGTGCCAGCCCTCCTCCCGGCAGGGGGAGAGAGACCCAGTACTTC. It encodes CASPPPGRGRETQYF.

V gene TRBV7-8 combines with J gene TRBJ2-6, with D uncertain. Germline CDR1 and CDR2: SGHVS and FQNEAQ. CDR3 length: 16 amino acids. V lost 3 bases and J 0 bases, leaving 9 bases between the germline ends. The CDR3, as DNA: TGTGCCAGCAGCTTGGCGGTCTACTCTGGGGCCAACGTCCTGACTTTC. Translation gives CASSLAVYSGANVLTF. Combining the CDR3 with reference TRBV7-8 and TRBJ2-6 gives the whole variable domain GAGVSQSPRYKVAKRGQDVALRCDPISGHVSLFWYQQALGQGPEFLTYFQNEAQLDKSGLPSDRFFAERPEGSVSTLKIQRTQQEDSAVYLCASSLAVYSGANVLTFGAGSRLTVL.

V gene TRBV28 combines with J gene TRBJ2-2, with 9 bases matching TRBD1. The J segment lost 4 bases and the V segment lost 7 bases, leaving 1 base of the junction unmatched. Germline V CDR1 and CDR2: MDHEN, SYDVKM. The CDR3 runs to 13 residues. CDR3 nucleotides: TGTGCCAGCAACAGGGGGCTCACCGGGGAGCTGTTTTTT. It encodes CASNRGLTGELFF.

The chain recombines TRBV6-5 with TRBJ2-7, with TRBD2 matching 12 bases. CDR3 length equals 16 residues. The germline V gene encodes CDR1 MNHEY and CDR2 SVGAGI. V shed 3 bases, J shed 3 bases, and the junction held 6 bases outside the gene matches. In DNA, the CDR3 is TGTGCCAGCAGTTATTCAGGACTAGCGGGGAACTACGAGCAGTACTTC. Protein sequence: CASSYSGLAGNYEQYF.

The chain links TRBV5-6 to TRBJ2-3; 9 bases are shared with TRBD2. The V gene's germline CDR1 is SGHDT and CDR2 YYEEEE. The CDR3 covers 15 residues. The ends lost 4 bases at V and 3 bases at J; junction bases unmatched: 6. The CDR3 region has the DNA TGTGCCAGCAGCATCTATAGCGGGAGTACAGATACGCAGTATTTT. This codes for CASSIYSGSTDTQYF.

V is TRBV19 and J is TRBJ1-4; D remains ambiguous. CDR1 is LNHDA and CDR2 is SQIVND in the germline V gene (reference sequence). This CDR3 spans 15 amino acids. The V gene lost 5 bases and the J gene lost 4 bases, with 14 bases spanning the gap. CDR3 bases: TGTGCCAGTAGTGACCCTCGGGGAAATAATGAAAAACTGTTTTTT. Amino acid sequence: CASSDPRGNNEKLFF.

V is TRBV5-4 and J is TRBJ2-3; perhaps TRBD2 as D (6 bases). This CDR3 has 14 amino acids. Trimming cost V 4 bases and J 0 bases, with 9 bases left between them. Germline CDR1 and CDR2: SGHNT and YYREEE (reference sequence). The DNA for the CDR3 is TGTGCCAGCAGCCCCGGGACTAGCACAGATACGCAGTATTTT. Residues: CASSPGTSTDTQYF.

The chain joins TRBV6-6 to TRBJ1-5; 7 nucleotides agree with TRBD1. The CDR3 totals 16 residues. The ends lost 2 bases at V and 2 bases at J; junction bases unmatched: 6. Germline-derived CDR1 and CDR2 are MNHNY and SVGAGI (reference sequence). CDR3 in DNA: TGTGCCAGCAGTTACCCGACAGGGTGGCGCAATCAGCCCCAGCATTTT. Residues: CASSYPTGWRNQPQHF.

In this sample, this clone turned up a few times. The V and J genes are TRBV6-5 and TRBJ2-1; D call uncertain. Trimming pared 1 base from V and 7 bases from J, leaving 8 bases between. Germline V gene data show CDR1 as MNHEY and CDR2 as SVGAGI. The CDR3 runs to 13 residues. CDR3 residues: CASSYFTGNEQFF. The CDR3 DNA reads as TGTGCCAGCAGTTACTTCACCGGGAATGAGCAGTTCTTC.

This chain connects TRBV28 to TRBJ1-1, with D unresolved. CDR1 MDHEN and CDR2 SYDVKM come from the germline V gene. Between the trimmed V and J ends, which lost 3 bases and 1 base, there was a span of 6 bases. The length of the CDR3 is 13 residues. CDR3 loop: CASSFVQNTEAFF. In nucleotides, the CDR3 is TGTGCCAGCAGTTTTGTACAGAACACTGAAGCTTTCTTT.

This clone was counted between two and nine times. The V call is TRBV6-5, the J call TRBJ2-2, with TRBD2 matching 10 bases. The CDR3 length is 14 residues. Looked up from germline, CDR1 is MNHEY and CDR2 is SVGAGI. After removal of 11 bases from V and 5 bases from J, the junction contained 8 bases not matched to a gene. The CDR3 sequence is CAPQQLAGTGELFF. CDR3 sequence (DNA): TGTGCCCCACAGCAACTAGCGGGAACCGGGGAGCTGTTTTTT.

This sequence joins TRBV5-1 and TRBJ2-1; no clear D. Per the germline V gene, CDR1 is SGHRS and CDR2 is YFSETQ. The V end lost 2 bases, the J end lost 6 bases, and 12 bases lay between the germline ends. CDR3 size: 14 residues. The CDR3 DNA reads TGCGCCAGCAGCTTATCCCGGGTGGGCAATGAGCAGTTCTTC. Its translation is CASSLSRVGNEQFF.

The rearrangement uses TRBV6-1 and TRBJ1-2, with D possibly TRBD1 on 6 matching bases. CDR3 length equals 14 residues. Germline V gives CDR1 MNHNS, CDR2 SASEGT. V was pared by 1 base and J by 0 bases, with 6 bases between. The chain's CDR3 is CASSEGTANYGYTF. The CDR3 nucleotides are TGTGCCAGCAGTGAAGGGACAGCTAACTATGGCTACACCTTC.

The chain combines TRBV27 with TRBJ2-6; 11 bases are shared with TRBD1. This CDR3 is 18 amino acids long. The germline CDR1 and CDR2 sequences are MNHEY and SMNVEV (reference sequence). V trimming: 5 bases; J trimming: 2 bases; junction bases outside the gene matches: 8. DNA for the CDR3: TGTGCCAGCAGTAGGGGTAGGACAGGGGGCGCTGGGGCCAACGTCCTGACTTTC. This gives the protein CASSRGRTGGAGANVLTF.

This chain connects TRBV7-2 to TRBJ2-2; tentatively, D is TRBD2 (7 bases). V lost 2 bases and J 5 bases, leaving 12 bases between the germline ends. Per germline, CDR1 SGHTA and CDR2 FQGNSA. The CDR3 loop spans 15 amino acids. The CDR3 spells CASSLRGAETGELFF. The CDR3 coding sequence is TGTGCCAGCAGCTTACGGGGGGCAGAAACCGGGGAGCTGTTTTTT.

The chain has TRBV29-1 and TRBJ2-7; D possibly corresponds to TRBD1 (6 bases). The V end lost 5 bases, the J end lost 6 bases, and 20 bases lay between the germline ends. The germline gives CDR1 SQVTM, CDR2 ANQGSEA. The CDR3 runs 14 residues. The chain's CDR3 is CSVYLDRTPSEQYF. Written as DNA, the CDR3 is TGCAGCGTTTACCTCGACAGGACTCCTAGCGAGCAGTACTTC.

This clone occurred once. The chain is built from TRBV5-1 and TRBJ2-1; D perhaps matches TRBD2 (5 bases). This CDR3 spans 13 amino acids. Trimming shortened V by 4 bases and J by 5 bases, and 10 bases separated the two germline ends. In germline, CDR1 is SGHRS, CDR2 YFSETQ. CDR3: CASSVWRHNEQFF. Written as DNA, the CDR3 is TGCGCCAGCAGCGTGTGGAGGCACAATGAGCAGTTCTTC.

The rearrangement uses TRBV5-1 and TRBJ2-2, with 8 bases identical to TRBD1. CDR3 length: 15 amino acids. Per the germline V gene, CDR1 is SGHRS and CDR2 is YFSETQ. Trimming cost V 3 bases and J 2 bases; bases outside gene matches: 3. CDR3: CASSSQGANTGELFF. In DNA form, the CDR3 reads TGCGCCAGCAGCTCCCAGGGGGCTAACACCGGGGAGCTGTTTTTT.

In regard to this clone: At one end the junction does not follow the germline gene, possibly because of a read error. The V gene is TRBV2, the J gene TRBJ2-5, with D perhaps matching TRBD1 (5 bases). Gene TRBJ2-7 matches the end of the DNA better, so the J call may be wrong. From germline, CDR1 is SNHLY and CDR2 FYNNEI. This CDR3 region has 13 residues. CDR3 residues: CAGRENRIYEQYF. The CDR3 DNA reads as TGTGCCGGCAGGGAAAACAGGATCTACGAGCAGTACTTC.